This T cell receptor beta chain was documented in a study of blood T cell repertoires in COVID-19 (TCRdb year 2020). About the study as a whole: Collaborator samples came from the United States, Italy and Spain and covered acute and convalescent phases of COVID-19. The prospective study material was composed of cDNA or gDNA derived from T cells, B-cell-depleted T cells, or PBMCs. Samples came from the ongoing ImmuneRACE study (first 160 participants) plus 1,254 subjects from 6 global collaborators. Where available, HLA class I and class II types were obtained from metadata supplied by the sample provider rather than from assay-based typing. The sample metadata nearly always contained a de-identified subject ID, COVID-19 status, age in years and sex. The repertoires were made available in a free public database intended to serve as a resource for research on the immune response to SARS-CoV-2. Subjects who had been exposed to COVID-19, were actively infected with it, or had recovered from it provided the deeply sampled blood TCRbeta repertoires that made up the dataset.

Inclusive of the bounding cysteine and phenylalanine, the CDR3 is 15 residues long. The CDR3 DNA has 45 bases and is translated from base 1. V has 3 bases trimmed and J has 7 bases trimmed; junction bases matching no gene number 7. CDR1 and CDR2 are drawn from the germline V gene (reference sequence): SEHNR, FQNEAQ. Points the paper makes about the study in general: The quantity of clinical and demographic metadata differed by source and by participant and was supplied without curation.

Collaborating institutions collected whole blood in K2EDTA tubes following their own protocols. Collaborator samples were shipped for TCRbeta analysis as frozen whole blood, isolated PBMCs, or DNA extracted from either sample type. TCRbeta CDR3 regions were amplified from genomic DNA by means of the immunoSEQ Assay, a bias-controlled multiplex PCR. Per the source publication's procedure: The number of nucleated cells in each sample was estimated by amplification of reference gene primers within the assay. To quantify the absolute abundance of each unique TCRbeta CDR3 rearrangement, sequence reads were collapsed and filtered. For each sample, productive Simpson clonality was calculated by taking the square root of Simpson's diversity index across productive rearrangements. TCRdb re-hosts the immuneACCESS table, in-frame sequences only. Its copies lack some clones; in the studies checked, an unresolved V gene accounts for under half of them, and the cause for the rest is not known. V and J calls and clone size come straight from that table; D and trimming were deduced from the DNA. In all, the sample holds around 100,000 clones, and 70% to 90% of those were seen once. Together, the top ten hold 1.7% of the sample.

On this clone itself: No antigen is known for it. No much larger clone exists at a distance of one base, and base qualities are not known.

Sequenced sample: peripheral blood. This receptor was identified in an older man with acute or convalescent COVID-19. The V and J segments used are TRBV7-9 and TRBJ1-4; 8 bases in the junction line up with TRBD1. The CDR3 protein is CASSFYGQGTEKLFF. The DNA sequence follows: TGTGCCAGCAGCTTTTACGGACAGGGTACTGAAAAACTGTTTTTT.